Detailed here is one T cell receptor beta chain. Its target is unknown. This may come from a read error, since a much larger clone is one base off. This sample was taken from a study of CD8 T cells in ankylosing spondylitis. Study-wide findings and caveats: There was a TCR beta motif, made of several highly homologous variants, that appeared characteristic of ankylosing spondylitis blood. In ankylosing spondylitis patients, matched synovial fluid reportedly showed significant enrichment of disease-linked clones. Certain motif variants had earlier appeared in reactive arthritis synovial fluid and blood. Those disease-linked clones were CD8+; they were also relatively rare in peripheral blood.

TCRdb independently ran MiXCR on the 5' RACE reads; one entry per CDR3 protein. The sample contains roughly 150,000 distinct CDR3 sequences, about 32% of which appear only once. The germline V and J ends were trimmed by 3 bases and 5 bases, with 10 bases remaining between them. The CDR3 length is 13 residues. The chain recombines TRBV12-3 or TRBV12-4 with TRBJ1-2; D gene ambiguous. Sequenced: synovial fluid, either unsorted or a sorted T cell fraction (not recorded which). The source of this sequence is a male donor with ankylosing spondylitis. The CDR3 sequence: CASSFGPGYGYTF. CDR3 DNA: TGTGCCAGCAGTTTCGGCCCGGGATATGGCTACACCTTC.